This T cell receptor (beta chain) was sequenced in a study of CD8 T cells in Susac syndrome (dated by TCRdb to the late 2010s). Some background on the complete study: Among the sequenced Susac syndrome patients, six had clinically active disease and roughly eight were in clinical remission. Whether CD8+ T cell activation and differentiation in Susac syndrome was antigen driven was tested using repertoire sequencing. At blood withdrawal, Susac syndrome patients were either therapy-naive, taking corticosteroids (in some cases with IVIg as well), or taking IVIg alone. Here is what the overall study found, with its caveats: The number of individuals in the TCR sequencing and HLA analysis was recognized as being relatively small. In the CD4+ T cell repertoire of Susac syndrome patients, clonal expansion was not detected.

With respect to this clonotype: Its antigen remains undetermined. No base quality values were provided; no much bigger clone lies one nucleotide off.

RNA was extracted using the RNeasy kit, and roughly 0.5 to 1 microgram was reverse transcribed with random hexamers. The immunoSEQ multiplex PCR assay, covering 54 Vbeta and 13 Jbeta segments, was used to amplify TCR beta CDR3 regions. To correct PCR amplification bias, a synthetic template baseline was used for both primer optimization and computational correction. The original pipeline was this. Only productive sequences were kept, with reads annotated to V, D and J genes according to IMGT and analyzed in immunoSEQ Analyzer. To calculate clonality, Shannon entropy was normalized by log2 of the number of productive unique sequences and then subtracted from one. For each patient and control, public and private clones were evaluated within the 100 most prevalent clones. Clones were defined as Susac-specific if absent from the healthy and MS cohorts, from approximately 1,100 published viral clones and from other ImmuneACCESS disease sequences. TCRdb cleaned the public reads at Q25 with fastp, built clones with MiXCR and kept in-frame beta chains. Here each entry gathers all rows of one CDR3 protein and keeps the most common genes and DNA. For this entry, the V and J calls and clone size follow TCRdb and not the study's own pipeline. Recorded for this sample are about 120,000 distinct CDR3 sequences; under 96% of them occurred a single time. The ten largest clonotypes hold over 0.12% of the sample.

Counted from cysteine to phenylalanine, this CDR3 has 13 amino acids. CDR3 DNA only is kept here, 39 bases in frame from base 1. V gives up 3 bases and J gives up 8 bases, and the segment between their germline ends measures 13 bases. From a lookup of the germline V gene (reference sequence), CDR1 and CDR2 are GTSNPN and SVGIG. Peripheral blood CD8+ and CD4+ T cells from healthy donors, Susac syndrome patients and multiple sclerosis patients were profiled by high-throughput TCR beta sequencing. Recently defined diagnostic criteria for definite or probable disease were met by the Susac syndrome patients. Bulk CD8+ and CD4+ T cells were purified by magnetic negative isolation, while CD8+ TEMRA cells were enriched using FACS. Blood was drawn into EDTA tubes, processed within 24 hours, and PBMCs were isolated by density gradient centrifugation. PBMCs intended for TCR sequencing were cryopreserved in liquid nitrogen and were subsequently thawed in a 37 degrees C water bath. Purity of sorted or isolated CD4+, CD8+ and CD8+ TEMRA cells was at least 90%.

This clonotype was obtained from a human donor with Susac syndrome. The chain couples TRBV30 to TRBJ1-4, with a tentative D gene TRBD1 over 5 matching bases. Sequencing was performed on CD4+ T cells from PBMCs. Here the CDR3 is given as CAWRAGNWEKLFF. The bases are TGTGCCTGGAGGGCAGGGAATTGGGAAAAACTGTTTTTT.